The source of this TCR beta chain is a study of blood T cell repertoires in COVID-19 (dated by TCRdb to 2020 to 2022). Background for the entire study: Samples covering the acute and convalescent phases of COVID-19 were provided by collaborators in the United States, Italy and Spain. The repertoires were released in a freely available public database intended as a resource for research on the immune response to SARS-CoV-2. Nearly every sample came with metadata listing a de-identified subject ID, COVID-19 status, age in years and sex. Deeply sampled blood TCRbeta repertoires from subjects exposed to, actively infected with, or recovered from COVID-19 were included in the dataset. The prospective study material was composed of cDNA or gDNA derived from T cells, B-cell-depleted T cells, or PBMCs. HLA class I and class II types, where available, came from metadata supplied by the sample provider rather than from assay-based typing. Samples came from the ongoing ImmuneRACE study (first 160 participants) plus 1,254 subjects from 6 global collaborators. The study at large found these results: The amount of clinical and demographic metadata varied by source and participant and was provided uncurated.

The cysteine opens and the phenylalanine closes a CDR3 of 15 amino acids. Of the read, only the CDR3 DNA is kept; its 45 bases are in frame from base 1. CDR1 and CDR2, looked up from the germline V gene, are SGHNT and YENEEA. Trimming costs V 4 bases and J 7 bases, and their ends lie 17 bases apart. TCRbeta CDR3 regions were amplified from genomic DNA by means of the immunoSEQ Assay, a bias-controlled multiplex PCR. As for how the authors treated the data: The number of nucleated cells in each sample was estimated from the amplification of reference gene primers within the assay. To quantify the absolute abundance of each unique TCRbeta CDR3 rearrangement, sequence reads were collapsed and filtered. For each sample, productive Simpson clonality was calculated as the square root of Simpson's diversity index over productive rearrangements. TCRdb re-hosts the immuneACCESS table, in-frame sequences only. Its copies lack some clones; in the studies checked, an unresolved V gene accounts for under half of them, and the cause for the rest is not known. V and J calls and clone size are as listed in that table; D and trimming were resolved from the DNA. The sample data list around 70,000 clones, and under 95% of these were observed just once. The ten top clones hold approximately 5% of the sample.

With respect to this clone: Its antigen is unknown. Per-base quality was not reported, and no clone a single base away is much larger than it.

The collaborating institutions used their own protocols to collect whole blood in K2EDTA tubes. For TCRbeta analysis, collaborator samples were shipped as frozen whole blood, as isolated PBMCs, or as DNA extracted from either sample type. Sequenced input: peripheral blood. The sequence derives from a human donor in a cohort sampled during active COVID-19. The V and J genes are TRBV11-3 and TRBJ2-1; a tentative D call is TRBD1 (5 bases match). The DNA sequence is as follows: TGTGCCAGCAGCTCTACCACAGGTCAGGGAAATGAGCAGTTCTTC. Its amino acids are CASSSTTGQGNEQFF.